The entry below gives a single T cell receptor beta chain sequence along with its context. These data are taken from a study of T-cell reconstitution after alpha-beta-depleted transplantation in children. Germline CDR1 reads SEHNR; CDR2 reads FQNEAQ (reference sequence). The V gene end was trimmed by 4 bases and the J gene end by 0 bases; junction bases not matched to a gene: 6. The CDR3 extends over 17 amino acids. TCRbeta library preparation incorporated unique molecular identifiers. TCRdb passed the PCR reads through MiXCR, listing each CDR3 protein once. The sample includes nearly 550,000 distinct CDR3 sequences, about 17% of them seen just once.

This sequence joins TRBV7-9 and TRBJ2-1; 10 bases match TRBD2. This clonotype was obtained from a human donor who donated a stem cell graft to a child with acute lymphoblastic leukemia. Here the sequenced sample was PBMCs from the stem cell graft donor, taken from the stem cell graft. The DNA of the CDR3 is TGTGCCAGCAGCTATGCACTAGCGGGGAGCTCCTACAATGAGCAGTTCTTC. Translation gives CASSYALAGSSYNEQFF. The full variable domain, in which reference TRBV7-9 and TRBJ2-1 provide the parts outside the CDR3, is DTGVSQNPRHKITKRGQNVTFRCDPISEHNRLYWYRQTLGQGPEFLTYFQNEAQLEKSRLLSDRFSAERPKGSFSTLEIQRTEQGDSAMYLCASSYALAGSSYNEQFFGPGTRLTVL.